Given below is one TCR beta chain in context. This specimen comes from a study of blood T cell repertoires in COVID-19. Study-level background: Spain, Italy and the United States supplied samples that represented acute and convalescent COVID-19. The cDNA or gDNA used as material had been derived from T cells, B-cell-depleted T cells, or PBMCs.

Original data processing: By means of reference gene primer amplification, nucleated cell counts were estimated. Method: immunoSEQ multiplex PCR; TCRdb's copy keeps in-frame clones and lacks some. V, J and clone size were drawn from that table, and D and trimming were deduced from the DNA. This table has 20,000 to 25,000 clones, over 60% appearing once. The CDR3 spans 14 residues. Looked up from germline, CDR1 is KGHSH and CDR2 is LQKENI. With 4 bases removed from V and 3 bases from J, the gap between germline ends came to 11 bases. The sequence was collected from a man aged 55 to 70 with active COVID-19. The V call is TRBV18, the J call TRBJ2-3; possible D gene TRBD1, 6 bases. The sequencing input was peripheral blood. The CDR3 region has the DNA TGTGCCAGCTCACTTAAACAGGGTACAGATACGCAGTATTTT. It translates to CASSLKQGTDTQYF.